The 32 T cell receptor beta chains below all came from one sample that was sequenced in a study of T cell changes during pregnancy in multiple sclerosis. Using immunoSEQ multiplex PCR, the repertoire was profiled, and TCRdb retains in-frame clones only, with some absent. In the table there are 88,000 or so clones, just over 90% of which are singletons. The material was peripheral blood, obtained before pregnancy. The receptors originated from a female donor with multiple sclerosis, enrolled in a pregnancy study.

V is TRBV5-1 and J is TRBJ2-1, with D unclear. Per germline, CDR1 SGHRS and CDR2 YFSETQ. The ends were cut back, 6 bases at V and 0 bases at J, with 7 bases in the middle. The CDR3 loop spans 13 amino acids. Here the CDR3 DNA reads TGCGCCAGCAACTTTAACTCCTACAATGAGCAGTTCTTC. Protein: CASNFNSYNEQFF.

The chain carries TRBV5-1 and TRBJ2-1, with a weak D call TRBD2 (6 bases). The V end lost 3 bases, the J end lost 8 bases, and 18 bases lay between the germline ends. This CDR3 contains 15 residues. Germline CDR1 reads SGHRS; CDR2 reads YFSETQ. In DNA form, the CDR3 reads TGCGCCAGCAGCTCGGGACTGGTTAAGTGGGATGAGCAGTTCTTC. Its translation is CASSSGLVKWDEQFF.

The V gene is TRBV7-9, the J gene TRBJ1-2; the match to TRBD1 covers 7 bases. CDR1 and CDR2 (germline): SEHNR, FQNEAQ (reference sequence). The CDR3 spans 14 residues. Unmatched junction bases numbered 9, after V lost 7 bases and J lost 4 bases. The CDR3 sequence: CASTLQGLIYGYTF. CDR3 coding DNA: TGTGCCAGCACCCTACAGGGGCTCATCTATGGCTACACCTTC.

This clone was detected a few times. The chain uses TRBV6-5 and TRBJ2-7, with D hard to call. V gave up 5 bases and J gave up 0 bases, with 14 bases separating them. CDR1 and CDR2 (germline): MNHEY, SVGAGI. The CDR3 runs 15 residues. CDR3: CASSTTVLGSYEQYF. In DNA, the CDR3 is TGTGCCAGCAGTACCACAGTCCTGGGCTCCTACGAGCAGTACTTC.

V is TRBV19 and J is TRBJ2-7; TRBD1 matches at 8 bases. Losses at the gene ends were 6 bases for V and 0 bases for J; bases not matched to a gene: 4. CDR1 is LNHDA and CDR2 is SQIVND in the germline V gene (reference sequence). The CDR3 is 14 residues long. The CDR3, as DNA: TGTGCCAGTAGCCGGACAGGGAGCTCCTACGAGCAGTACTTC. It is translated as CASSRTGSSYEQYF.

V gene TRBV25-1 combines with J gene TRBJ1-2; the D gene is possibly TRBD1 (5 bases). CDR1 is MGHDK and CDR2 is SYGVNS in the germline V gene. The CDR3 spans 16 residues. Trimming cost V 2 bases and J 3 bases, with 16 bases left between them. CDR3 loop: CASSEGSGNGDYGYTF. The DNA of the CDR3 is TGTGCCAGCAGTGAAGGCTCAGGGAACGGCGACTATGGCTACACCTTC.

V usage is TRBV5-4 and J usage is TRBJ1-5; the D is unclear. This CDR3 comprises 14 residues. Germline V gives CDR1 SGHNT, CDR2 YYREEE (reference sequence). The V end lost 0 bases, the J end lost 5 bases, and 9 bases lay between the germline ends. The CDR3, as DNA: TGTGCCAGCAGCTTGGGCGGTGGAGATCAGCCCCAGCATTTT. This codes for CASSLGGGDQPQHF.

The chain joins TRBV5-1 to TRBJ2-5; no reliable D call. The CDR3 is 14 residues long. The germline CDR1 and CDR2 sequences are SGHRS and YFSETQ. Trimming shortened V by 0 bases and J by 3 bases, and 9 bases separated the two germline ends. CDR3 sequence (DNA): TGCGCCAGCAGCTTGGCGCACCACAAAGAGACCCAGTACTTC. It yields the protein CASSLAHHKETQYF. The whole variable domain, filled in from reference TRBV5-1 and TRBJ2-5, reads KAGVTQTPRYLIKTRGQQVTLSCSPISGHRSVSWYQQTPGQGLQFLFEYFSETQRNKGNFPGRFSGRQFSNSRSEMNVSTLELGDSALYLCASSLAHHKETQYFGPGTRLLVL.

This chain uses TRBV18 with TRBJ2-1; 10 bases map to TRBD2. V was pared by 0 bases and J by 10 bases, with 9 bases of the junction left unmatched. Germline V gene sequence: CDR1 KGHSH, CDR2 LQKENI. This CDR3 spans 16 amino acids. The CDR3 region has the DNA TGTGCCAGCTCACCACCATCTCTAGCGGGGGCGGCAGAGCAGTTCTTC. It yields the protein CASSPPSLAGAAEQFF. The full variable domain, in which reference TRBV18 and TRBJ2-1 provide the parts outside the CDR3, is NAGVMQNPRHLVRRRGQEARLRCSPMKGHSHVYWYRQLPEEGLKFMVYLQKENIIDESGMPKERFSAEFPKEGPSILRIQQVVRGDSAAYFCASSPPSLAGAAEQFFGPGTRLTVL.

The V and J genes are TRBV6-5 and TRBJ2-5; 14 positions agree with TRBD2. The germline V gene has CDR1 MNHEY and CDR2 SVGAGI. This CDR3 has 16 residues. J was trimmed by 5 bases and V by 2 bases; bases with no gene match: 4. CDR3 in DNA: TGTGCCAGCAGTTACAGGACTAGCGGGGGGTGGGAGACCCAGTACTTC. Protein product: CASSYRTSGGWETQYF.

V usage is TRBV10-3 and J usage is TRBJ1-4; possible D gene TRBD1, 6 bases. V was pared by 5 bases and J by 8 bases, with 6 bases between. CDR1 ENHRY and CDR2 SYGVKD come from the germline V gene. The CDR3 totals 11 residues. DNA of the CDR3: TGTGCCATCAGTACAGGGGAAAAACTGTTTTTT. Translating gives CAISTGEKLFF.

This clone is a singleton in its sample. This chain links TRBV5-1 with TRBJ2-2; TRBD1 is a possible D gene (6 bases). The V gene lost 4 bases and the J gene lost 0 bases, with 16 bases spanning the gap. Germline-derived CDR1 and CDR2 are SGHRS and YFSETQ. The CDR3 is 17 amino acids. CDR3 protein: CASSIQGIRANTGELFF. CDR3 coding DNA: TGCGCCAGCAGCATACAGGGTATCCGGGCGAACACCGGGGAGCTGTTTTTT.

The chain links TRBV4-1 to TRBJ1-4; the match to TRBD1 covers 7 bases. The germline V gene encodes CDR1 MGHRA and CDR2 YSYEKL. With 1 base clipped from V and 6 bases from J, the junction kept 11 bases outside the gene matches. This CDR3 has 17 residues. The CDR3, as DNA: TGCGCCAGCAGCCAAGTTGGCACAGGGGAGTGGGATGAAAAACTGTTTTTT. Translation: CASSQVGTGEWDEKLFF.

The rearrangement joins TRBV2 to TRBJ2-7, with a possible D match to TRBD1 (5 bases). Trimming removed 6 bases from V and 2 bases from J, with 5 bases in between. CDR1 and CDR2 from the germline V gene are SNHLY and FYNNEI. The CDR3 length is 11 residues. The CDR3 reads CASRGPYEQYF. The CDR3 coding sequence is TGTGCCAGCAGGGGGCCCTACGAGCAGTACTTC. Using reference TRBV2 and TRBJ2-7 for the parts outside the CDR3, the full variable domain is EPEVTQTPSHQVTQMGQEVILRCVPISNHLYFYWYRQILGQKVEFLVSFYNNEISEKSEIFDDQFSVERPDGSNFTLKIRSTKLEDSAMYFCASRGPYEQYFGPGTRLTVT.

The rearrangement links TRBV9 to TRBJ2-5; 9 bases match TRBD2. Germline V gene lookup returns CDR1 SGDLS and CDR2 YYNGEE. The CDR3 is 16 amino acids. Trimming cost V 0 bases and J 4 bases; bases outside gene matches: 7. The CDR3 loop reads CASSVEGGGALETQYF. Here the CDR3 DNA reads TGTGCCAGCAGCGTAGAGGGCGGGGGGGCCCTAGAGACCCAGTACTTC.

This chain connects TRBV2 to TRBJ1-1; possibly TRBD1 for D (6 bases). Per germline, CDR1 SNHLY and CDR2 FYNNEI. The CDR3 runs to 16 residues. The ends were cut back, 8 bases at V and 0 bases at J, with 19 bases in the middle. CDR3 loop: CASGYRVGRMNTEAFF. In DNA, the CDR3 is TGTGCCAGCGGGTACAGGGTGGGCCGAATGAACACTGAAGCTTTCTTT.

This clone has just a few counts. V is TRBV29-1 and J is TRBJ1-1; 7 bases are shared with TRBD1. Germline CDR1 reads SQVTM; CDR2 reads ANQGSEA. This CDR3 is 12 amino acids long. The V segment lost 7 bases and the J segment 1 base; nucleotides outside the gene matches: 3. The CDR3 nucleotides read TGCAGCGCCGGGACAGCGAACACTGAAGCTTTCTTT. Protein: CSAGTANTEAFF.

J is TRBJ1-1 and V is TRBV2; D unresolved. Germline loops: CDR1 SNHLY, CDR2 FYNNEI. Deletions cut 10 bases from V and 8 bases from J, with 14 bases between. The length of the CDR3 is 11 residues. The CDR3, as DNA: TGTGCCATCGCGGATTTTGCCGAAGCTTTCTTT. Protein product: CAIADFAEAFF. The full variable domain, completed using reference TRBV2 and TRBJ1-1, is EPEVTQTPSHQVTQMGQEVILRCVPISNHLYFYWYRQILGQKVEFLVSFYNNEISEKSEIFDDQFSVERPDGSNFTLKIRSTKLEDSAMYFCAIADFAEAFFGQGTRLTVV.

This clone was seen only once. The genes are TRBV2 and TRBJ1-1; D perhaps matches TRBD1 (6 bases). The CDR3 has 13 residues. V lost 5 bases to trimming and J lost 6 bases, with 13 bases between them. From germline, CDR1 is SNHLY and CDR2 FYNNEI. In DNA, the CDR3 is TGTGCCAGCAGTCTGGGGGCAGTGGCTGAAGCTTTCTTT. It specifies CASSLGAVAEAFF.

The gene calls are TRBV7-9 and TRBJ1-4; 8 bases agree with TRBD1. The J segment lost 4 bases and the V segment lost 4 bases, leaving 5 bases of the junction unmatched. The CDR3 length is 15 residues. Germline V gene sequence: CDR1 SEHNR, CDR2 FQNEAQ (reference sequence). The CDR3 loop is CASSSWTGLNEKLFF. CDR3 DNA: TGTGCCAGCAGCTCATGGACAGGGCTTAATGAAAAACTGTTTTTT.

V and J are TRBV7-9 and TRBJ1-6; 10 bases are shared with TRBD1. Looked up from germline, CDR1 is SEHNR and CDR2 is FQNEAQ (reference sequence). The trim removed 5 bases at V and 2 bases at J, leaving 12 bases unmatched. This CDR3 has 19 amino acids. The CDR3 loop is CASSPFPLGQGPYNSPLHF. In DNA, the CDR3 is TGTGCCAGCAGCCCCTTCCCCCTGGGACAGGGGCCCTATAATTCACCCCTCCACTTT.

V and J are TRBV30 and TRBJ1-2; the D gene is possibly TRBD1 (5 bases). V lost 0 bases to trimming and J lost 2 bases, with 10 bases between them. Germline CDR1 is GTSNPN and CDR2 is SVGIG (reference sequence). This CDR3 comprises 14 residues. As DNA, the CDR3 is TGTGCCTGGAGTGTACTTCGGGGGAACTATGGCTACACCTTC. This encodes CAWSVLRGNYGYTF.

CDR3: CASSPRSERGANEQFF. CDR3 nucleotide sequence: TGTGCCAGCAGCCCAAGGAGCGAGCGGGGCGCCAATGAGCAGTTCTTC. V usage is TRBV5-4 and J usage is TRBJ2-1; 7 bases are shared with TRBD2. Looked up from germline, CDR1 is SGHNT and CDR2 is YYREEE (reference sequence). The CDR3 has 16 residues. V gave up 4 bases and J gave up 6 bases; unmatched junction bases: 13. The full variable domain, rest sourced from reference TRBV5-4 and TRBJ2-1, is ETGVTQSPTHLIKTRGQQVTLRCSSQSGHNTVSWYQQALGQGPQFIFQYYREEENGRGNFPPRFSGLQFPNYSSELNVNALELDDSALYLCASSPRSERGANEQFFGPGTRLTVL.

The V call is TRBV7-2, the J call TRBJ1-2; D gene ambiguous. This CDR3 spans 14 amino acids. The V end lost 1 base, the J end lost 5 bases, and 11 bases lay between the germline ends. Germline CDR1 and CDR2: SGHTA and FQGNSA. CDR3 residues: CASSLEVGGYGYTF. The CDR3, as DNA: TGTGCCAGCAGCTTAGAAGTGGGAGGGTATGGCTACACCTTC.

V usage is TRBV2 and J usage is TRBJ2-3; TRBD2 is a possible D gene (5 bases). This CDR3 is built from 15 residues. V dropped 6 bases and J dropped 2 bases, with 15 bases sitting between them. CDR1 and CDR2 from the germline V gene are SNHLY and FYNNEI. The DNA of the CDR3 is TGTGCCAGCAGGGACTTCTTGAGGGTCACAGATACGCAGTATTTT. The encoded protein is CASRDFLRVTDTQYF.

This chain connects TRBV2 to TRBJ1-5, with no clear D. This CDR3 has 13 residues. V was trimmed by 4 bases and J by 6 bases, leaving 10 bases between them. Germline CDR1 reads SNHLY; CDR2 reads FYNNEI. CDR3 residues: CASSGEESQPQHF. The CDR3, as DNA: TGTGCCAGCAGTGGGGAGGAAAGTCAGCCCCAGCATTTT.

The rearrangement joins TRBV6-5 to TRBJ1-5, with 7 bases identical to TRBD1. V lost 8 bases to trimming and J lost 0 bases; unmatched junction nucleotides: 4. The CDR3 is 14 residues long. Germline CDR1 and CDR2: MNHEY and SVGAGI. CDR3: CASWTGDSNQPQHF. The CDR3 DNA sequence: TGTGCCAGCTGGACAGGAGATAGCAATCAGCCCCAGCATTTT.

This chain joins TRBV5-1 and TRBJ2-1; D might be TRBD1 (6 bases). V was trimmed by 2 bases and J by 1 base, leaving 10 bases between them. The CDR3 contains 15 residues. Looked up from germline, CDR1 is SGHRS and CDR2 is YFSETQ. CDR3 bases: TGCGCCAGCAGCTTAGACAGGAATTCCTACAATGAGCAGTTCTTC. This codes for CASSLDRNSYNEQFF.

The chain employs TRBV27 and TRBJ2-7; D may be TRBD2 (6 bases). CDR1 is MNHEY, CDR2 SMNVEV, per germline (reference sequence). The CDR3 is 15 amino acids. V gave up 3 bases and J gave up 1 base, with 13 bases separating them. CDR3 bases: TGTGCCAGCAGTTTCGGGGGAAGAGGTTCCTACGAGCAGTACTTC. As protein: CASSFGGRGSYEQYF.

V is TRBV27 and J is TRBJ2-7, with TRBD2 matching over 8 bases. In germline, CDR1 is MNHEY, CDR2 SMNVEV (reference sequence). With V trimmed by 3 bases and J by 6 bases, 1 base remained unmatched. The CDR3 has 12 amino acids. The CDR3 loop reads CASSFRGGEQYF. CDR3 nucleotide sequence: TGTGCCAGCAGTTTCCGGGGGGGCGAGCAGTACTTC.

The rearrangement joins TRBV5-4 to TRBJ2-1; 8 positions match TRBD1. Trimming took 2 bases from V and 0 from J; bases not matched to a gene: 7. The CDR3 loop spans 17 amino acids. Germline V CDR1 and CDR2: SGHNT, YYREEE (reference sequence). This chain's CDR3 is CASSLRTGSSSYNEQFF. The CDR3 region has the DNA TGTGCCAGCAGCTTAAGGACAGGGTCTAGCTCCTACAATGAGCAGTTCTTC.

The chain links TRBV11-2 to TRBJ2-7; no clear D gene. V lost 2 bases, J lost 1 base, and 12 bases lay in between. Germline loops: CDR1 SGHAT, CDR2 FQNNGV. CDR3 length: 15 amino acids. The chain's CDR3 is CASSLYQTDSYEQYF. For the CDR3, the DNA is TGTGCCAGCAGCTTATATCAAACAGATTCCTACGAGCAGTACTTC.